One sample yielded the 18 T cell receptor beta chains listed below, sequenced in a study of shared clonotypes between healthy human individuals. Data came from immunoSEQ multiplex PCR; TCRdb stores just in-frame clones and leaves some out. The sample shows roughly 1 million clones, around three quarters of them seen only once. The sequenced sample consisted of memory CD4+ T cells from PBMCs. The subset is: CD45RA-negative fraction. All receptors derive from a man younger than 35 in good health. Some clones in this sample may be carry-over from other donors' samples.

The chain carries TRBV11-3 and TRBJ2-1, with 8 bases lining up with TRBD1. This CDR3 contains 16 residues. Germline values: CDR1 SGHNT, CDR2 YENEEA. J gave up 2 bases and V 4 bases, and 7 bases lay outside the gene matches. The CDR3 region is CASSSSTGATYNEQFF. The CDR3 nucleotides are TGTGCCAGCAGCTCCTCGACAGGGGCTACCTACAATGAGCAGTTCTTC.

V is TRBV7-8 and J is TRBJ1-4, with a tentative D call TRBD1 (5 bases). Looked up from germline, CDR1 is SGHVS and CDR2 is FQNEAQ. The CDR3 spans 17 residues. The V and J ends lost 5 bases and 0 bases respectively, with 16 bases between them. The CDR3 DNA sequence: TGTGCCAGCAGCAGCTGGGGCCGCCCGGCAACTAATGAAAAACTGTTTTTT. This translates into CASSSWGRPATNEKLFF.

This chain connects TRBV18 to TRBJ1-2, with D hard to call. The CDR3 is 13 residues long. The germline V gene encodes CDR1 KGHSH and CDR2 LQKENI. Trimming removed 0 bases at V and 6 bases at J, with 8 bases between. The CDR3 nucleotides are TGTGCCAGCTCACCACCCACCCAGGATGGCTACACCTTC. Protein: CASSPPTQDGYTF.

The CDR3 sequence is CASSYRDSYEQYF. For the CDR3, the DNA is TGTGCCAGCAGCTACAGGGACTCCTACGAGCAGTACTTC. The rearrangement links TRBV2 to TRBJ2-7, with a possible D match to TRBD1 (6 bases). This CDR3 spans 13 amino acids. Trimming removed 6 bases from V and 0 bases from J, with 9 bases in between. Germline values: CDR1 SNHLY, CDR2 FYNNEI.

The chain uses TRBV6-1 and TRBJ2-1; tentative D call: TRBD2 (5 bases). Trimming stripped 6 bases from V and 2 bases from J, with 11 bases between. The CDR3 loop spans 14 amino acids. CDR1 MNHNS and CDR2 SASEGT come from the germline V gene. CDR3 DNA sequence: TGTGCCAGCAGCCAGAGCGGTGCCTACAATGAGCAGTTCTTC. As protein: CASSQSGAYNEQFF.

The rearrangement links TRBV7-9 to TRBJ1-5; tentatively, D is TRBD1 (6 bases). Germline lookup yields CDR1 SEHNR and CDR2 FQNEAQ (reference sequence). The CDR3 totals 13 residues. The V end was cut by 3 bases, the J end by 5 bases, with 8 bases between. The CDR3 region is CASSFSGDQPQHF. DNA for the CDR3: TGTGCCAGCAGCTTTTCAGGGGATCAGCCCCAGCATTTT.

The genes are TRBV28 and TRBJ1-2, with a possible D match to TRBD1 (6 bases). CDR1 and CDR2 from the germline V gene are MDHEN and SYDVKM. The CDR3 totals 12 residues. The V gene lost 6 bases and the J gene lost 4 bases, with 9 bases spanning the gap. The CDR3 sequence is CASRQGPYGYTF. DNA for the CDR3: TGTGCCAGCAGACAGGGTCCCTATGGCTACACCTTC.

The rearrangement uses TRBV5-1 and TRBJ2-7; possibly TRBD1 for D (6 bases). This CDR3 spans 16 amino acids. Germline CDR1 is SGHRS and CDR2 is YFSETQ. The V end lost 6 bases, the J end lost 0 bases, and 19 bases lay between the germline ends. CDR3 nucleotides: TGCGCCAGCAAGGTCGCCCCGGGGACACACTCCTACGAGCAGTACTTC. Its translation: CASKVAPGTHSYEQYF.

V gene TRBV2 combines with J gene TRBJ2-5, with a weak D call TRBD2 (7 bases). With 8 bases removed from V and 1 base from J, the gap between germline ends came to 14 bases. The germline V gene encodes CDR1 SNHLY and CDR2 FYNNEI. The CDR3 totals 14 residues. The CDR3 is CASGGAQAQETQYF. The CDR3 DNA reads TGTGCCAGCGGGGGGGCGCAAGCCCAAGAGACCCAGTACTTC.

The rearrangement joins TRBV2 to TRBJ2-5; TRBD1 matches at 9 bases. This CDR3 has 15 residues. V trimming: 7 bases; J trimming: 2 bases; junction bases outside the gene matches: 8. Germline CDR1 and CDR2: SNHLY and FYNNEI. Here the CDR3 DNA reads TGTGCCAGCACCACACAGGGGGCTACGCAAGAGACCCAGTACTTC. Amino acids: CASTTQGATQETQYF.

The V and J genes are TRBV6-6 and TRBJ2-1; TRBD2 matches 8 bases. V shed 2 bases and J 7 bases; nucleotides not matched to a gene: 4. Germline CDR1 MNHNY, CDR2 SVGAGI (reference sequence). This CDR3 has 14 amino acids. The CDR3 nucleotides are TGTGCCAGCAGTTACGGTACTAGCGGAAATGAGCAGTTCTTC. This codes for CASSYGTSGNEQFF.

The rearrangement joins TRBV5-6 to TRBJ1-4, with 9 bases lining up with TRBD1. Germline V gene lookup returns CDR1 SGHDT and CDR2 YYEEEE. The CDR3 consists of 15 residues. J lost 7 bases, V lost 4 bases, and 8 bases had no gene match. The CDR3 DNA reads as TGTGCCAGCAGCCCGGATACAGGGGGCAGTGAAAAACTGTTTTTT. This translates into CASSPDTGGSEKLFF.

This chain uses TRBV6-5 with TRBJ2-2; 7 bases match TRBD1. With V trimmed by 6 bases and J by 6 bases, 4 bases remained unmatched. Germline CDR1 MNHEY, CDR2 SVGAGI. This CDR3 comprises 13 residues. The CDR3 sequence: CASSSGQAGELFF. CDR3 coding DNA: TGTGCCAGCAGCTCCGGACAGGCCGGGGAGCTGTTTTTT.

V is TRBV28 and J is TRBJ2-7; 13 bases are a match to TRBD2. V shed 6 bases, J shed 2 bases, and the junction held 1 base outside the gene matches. CDR3 length: 14 residues. CDR1 MDHEN and CDR2 SYDVKM come from the germline V gene. CDR3 protein: CASRGLAGPYEQYF. DNA for the CDR3: TGTGCCAGCAGGGGACTAGCGGGACCCTACGAGCAGTACTTC.

The genes are TRBV7-9 and TRBJ1-5; D perhaps matches TRBD1 (5 bases). The CDR3 extends over 16 amino acids. V shed 5 bases and J shed 4 bases, with 18 bases lying between them. Germline V gives CDR1 SEHNR, CDR2 FQNEAQ (reference sequence). The CDR3 reads CASSLGSGGDNQPQHF. CDR3 in DNA: TGTGCCAGCAGCCTCGGCTCTGGGGGAGATAATCAGCCCCAGCATTTT. The full variable domain, completed using reference TRBV7-9 and TRBJ1-5, is DTGVSQNPRHKITKRGQNVTFRCDPISEHNRLYWYRQTLGQGPEFLTYFQNEAQLEKSRLLSDRFSAERPKGSFSTLEIQRTEQGDSAMYLCASSLGSGGDNQPQHFGDGTRLSIL.

The gene calls are TRBV7-9 and TRBJ2-1; 7 bases match TRBD2. CDR1 is SEHNR and CDR2 is FQNEAQ in the germline V gene (reference sequence). The CDR3 is 16 amino acids. With 5 bases clipped from V and 8 bases from J, the junction kept 15 bases outside the gene matches. The CDR3 loop is CASSRGTNGRTDEQFF. CDR3 DNA: TGTGCCAGCAGCCGTGGGACCAACGGGAGGACCGATGAGCAGTTCTTC.

This sequence joins TRBV27 and TRBJ1-3; 9 bases fit TRBD1. After removal of 5 bases from V and 2 bases from J, the junction contained 13 bases not matched to a gene. Looked up from germline, CDR1 is MNHEY and CDR2 is SMNVEV (reference sequence). This CDR3 is built from 18 residues. The CDR3, as DNA: TGTGCCAGCAGTATCTTAATGTGGGACAGGGCCACTGGAAACACCATATATTTT. Its protein is CASSILMWDRATGNTIYF.

The chain links TRBV18 to TRBJ1-4; weak D call: TRBD1 (6 bases). Trimming took 3 bases from V and 5 from J, leaving 16 bases between them. The CDR3 length is 16 residues. The germline V gene encodes CDR1 KGHSH and CDR2 LQKENI. CDR3 nucleotide sequence: TGTGCCAGCTCACCTGATTTAGGACAGTCGAATGAAAAACTGTTTTTT. As protein: CASSPDLGQSNEKLFF.